These 19 T cell receptor beta chains came from one sample sequenced in a study of T-cell reconstitution after alpha-beta-depleted transplantation in children. The library targeted TCRbeta and was prepared with unique molecular identifiers. TCRdb fed the PCR reads into MiXCR, producing one record per CDR3 protein. The sample has 300,000 to 400,000 distinct CDR3 sequences, 15% to 20% seen once. Sequences were derived from PBMCs, mostly from graft donor cells, sampled 360 days after TCRalphabeta/CD19-depleted stem cell transplant. Receptors originate from a male patient aged 2-15 years who had a stem cell transplant for acute lymphoblastic leukemia, so the T cells may come from the graft donor.

This clonotype was counted at least ten times. CDR3 coding DNA: TGCGCCAGCAGCTTGGGACAGGGCACCGGGGAGCTGTTTTTT. Its translation: CASSLGQGTGELFF. This rearrangement joins TRBV5-1 to TRBJ2-2; 7 bases line up with TRBD1. J gave up 4 bases and V 0 bases, and 0 bases lay outside the gene matches. This CDR3 is 14 amino acids long. Germline-derived CDR1 and CDR2 are SGHRS and YFSETQ.

The chain uses TRBV6-2 or TRBV6-3 and TRBJ1-2; 8 bases are shared with TRBD1. The CDR3 extends over 12 amino acids. Trimming at V came to 6 bases and at J to 4 bases, leaving 1 base not matched to a gene. Germline values: CDR1 MNHEY, CDR2 SVGEGT. The CDR3 coding sequence is TGTGCCAGCAGCCAGGGGGCCTATGGCTACACCTTC. Amino acids: CASSQGAYGYTF.

The chain combines TRBV5-5 with TRBJ2-3, with 12 bases aligning to TRBD2. The germline CDR1 and CDR2 sequences are SGHKS and YYEKEE (reference sequence). The V gene end was trimmed by 0 bases and the J gene end by 14 bases; junction bases not matched to a gene: 7. The CDR3 length is 14 residues. CDR3 loop: CASSLGLAGVSLYF. The CDR3, as DNA: TGTGCCAGCAGCTTGGGACTAGCGGGAGTGAGTCTGTATTTT.

The chain links TRBV27 to TRBJ2-7; possible D gene TRBD2, 5 bases. CDR1 and CDR2 (germline): MNHEY, SMNVEV (reference sequence). This CDR3 has 15 amino acids. The V gene lost 5 bases and the J gene lost 6 bases, with 20 bases spanning the gap. The CDR3 DNA reads TGTGCCAGCAGTCCCTCCCTCCGGAGGACGCTCGAGCAGTACTTC. Its translation is CASSPSLRRTLEQYF.

This clonotype was seen repeatedly, ten times or more. The chain recombines TRBV29-1 with TRBJ2-2, with 10 positions matching TRBD2. Trimming took 3 bases from V and 0 from J; bases not matched to a gene: 7. The CDR3 sequence is 17 residues long. CDR1 and CDR2 (germline): SQVTM, ANQGSEA. The CDR3 region is CSVEKLAGGTNTGELFF. CDR3 DNA sequence: TGCAGCGTTGAGAAGTTAGCGGGAGGAACGAACACCGGGGAGCTGTTTTTT.

The chain has TRBV4-1 and TRBJ2-6, with D perhaps matching TRBD2 (7 bases). CDR1 is MGHRA and CDR2 is YSYEKL in the germline V gene. The CDR3 runs to 21 residues. V was trimmed by 0 bases and J by 0 bases, leaving 21 bases between them. CDR3 coding DNA: TGCGCCAGCAGCCAAGATAGGGGAGAGGGGGGGTTCATCTCTGGGGCCAACGTCCTGACTTTC. The encoded protein is CASSQDRGEGGFISGANVLTF.

This chain uses TRBV12-3 or TRBV12-4 with TRBJ1-1; D not resolved. The CDR3 length is 15 residues. With 5 bases removed from V and 0 bases from J, the gap between germline ends came to 13 bases. CDR3 coding DNA: TGTGCCAGCAGTCCCCTCGGTGGTATGAACACTGAAGCTTTCTTT. This encodes CASSPLGGMNTEAFF.

This clonotype has a handful of counts. The chain couples TRBV11-2 to TRBJ2-1, with D perhaps TRBD2 (6 bases). This CDR3 contains 23 residues. V was trimmed by 0 bases and J by 6 bases, leaving 36 bases between them. In germline, CDR1 is SGHAT, CDR2 FQNNGV. The CDR3 coding sequence is TGTGCCAGCAGCTTAGATCCGCTCCCCCACGGGACTCCAAGGACGGACGGAGGCAATGAGCAGTTCTTC. Protein: CASSLDPLPHGTPRTDGGNEQFF. Variable domain in full (rest from reference TRBV11-2 and TRBJ2-1): EAGVAQSPRYKIIEKRQSVAFWCNPISGHATLYWYQQILGQGPKLLIQFQNNGVVDDSQLPKDRFSAERLKGVDSTLKIQPAKLEDSAVYLCASSLDPLPHGTPRTDGGNEQFFGPGTRLTVL.

The chain uses TRBV20-1 and TRBJ2-7; maybe TRBD1 (5 bases). In germline, CDR1 is DFQATT, CDR2 SNEGSKA (reference sequence). The CDR3 consists of 13 residues. The ends were cut back, 3 bases at V and 3 bases at J, with 12 bases in the middle. The CDR3 sequence: CSASPGIGYEQYF. CDR3 sequence (DNA): TGCAGTGCTAGTCCAGGGATAGGCTACGAGCAGTACTTC.

This clonotype came up a few times. The genes are TRBV28 and TRBJ1-1; D gene uncertain. Germline V gene lookup returns CDR1 MDHEN and CDR2 SYDVKM. This CDR3 has 13 amino acids. The ends were cut back, 7 bases at V and 7 bases at J, with 16 bases in the middle. CDR3 bases: TGTGCCAGCACCAGTCCTGGGAGACTTGAAGCTTTCTTT. Translated, it gives CASTSPGRLEAFF.

This clonotype was detected a few times. V gene TRBV11-3 combines with J gene TRBJ1-1; D is ambiguous. There are 13 residues in the CDR3. Trimming left V 2 bases short and J 4 bases short, with 8 bases between. Germline values: CDR1 SGHNT, CDR2 YENEEA. The CDR3 loop reads CASSLWEATEAFF. CDR3 coding DNA: TGTGCCAGCAGCTTATGGGAGGCCACTGAAGCTTTCTTT.

This rearrangement joins TRBV15 to TRBJ2-1; D remains unclear. CDR3 length: 12 residues. Trimming shortened V by 1 base and J by 5 bases, and 3 bases separated the two germline ends. From germline, CDR1 is LNHNV and CDR2 YYDKDF (reference sequence). The CDR3 region is CATSRGHNEQFF. The CDR3 nucleotides read TGTGCCACCAGCAGAGGACACAATGAGCAGTTCTTC.

This chain links TRBV20-1 with TRBJ2-7, with 13 nucleotides matching TRBD2. The V gene's germline CDR1 is DFQATT and CDR2 SNEGSKA (reference sequence). The V and J ends lost 0 bases and 1 base, in that order; junction bases with no gene match: 6. The CDR3 has 17 amino acids. The CDR3 is CSARDHRLAGGSYEQYF. CDR3 in DNA: TGCAGTGCTAGAGATCATCGACTAGCGGGAGGTTCCTACGAGCAGTACTTC.

This clonotype was seen more than once but under ten times. V usage is TRBV29-1 and J usage is TRBJ2-7; TRBD1 aligns across 7 bases. Trimming took 3 bases from V and 1 from J; bases not matched to a gene: 6. The CDR3 is 14 residues long. CDR1 is SQVTM and CDR2 is ANQGSEA in the germline V gene. In nucleotides, the CDR3 is TGCAGCGTTGAGACAGGGATGGGTTCCTACGAGCAGTACTTC. Encoded protein: CSVETGMGSYEQYF.

CDR3 coding DNA: TGTGCCAGCAGCCAAGATCTTGGCTATGGAGTGGCCGTCAACGAGCAGTACTTC. It codes for CASSQDLGYGVAVNEQYF. The V gene is TRBV3-1, the J gene TRBJ2-7; D ambiguous. The CDR3 runs 18 residues. The V gene lost 0 bases and the J gene lost 5 bases, with 23 bases spanning the gap. Germline V gene sequence: CDR1 LGHDT, CDR2 YNNKEL (reference sequence).

V gene TRBV12-3 or TRBV12-4 combines with J gene TRBJ2-1, with no clear D. CDR3 size: 15 residues. Between the trimmed V and J ends, which lost 6 bases and 3 bases, there was a span of 15 bases. The CDR3 coding sequence is TGTGCCAGCAGCCCCCGGGTTCCCTACTACAATGAGCAGTTCTTC. Amino acids: CASSPRVPYYNEQFF.

This clonotype came up a few times. The gene calls are TRBV4-1 and TRBJ2-3, with unresolved D. Germline loops: CDR1 MGHRA, CDR2 YSYEKL. V was clipped by 1 base and J by 3 bases, with 5 bases between them. This CDR3 has 13 amino acids. The CDR3 nucleotides are TGCGCCAGCAGCCAAGTGTGGACAGATACGCAGTATTTT. It translates to CASSQVWTDTQYF.

This chain connects TRBV28 to TRBJ2-5, with TRBD1 matching over 9 bases. Trimming cost V 6 bases and J 14 bases; bases outside gene matches: 13. CDR1 is MDHEN, CDR2 SYDVKM, per germline. The CDR3 has 13 residues. The CDR3 sequence: CASSRDRASRLYF. In DNA form, the CDR3 reads TGTGCCAGCAGCAGGGACAGGGCTTCCCGGCTTTACTTC.

This chain connects TRBV4-1 to TRBJ2-7; the D gene is possibly TRBD2 (5 bases). Trimming shortened V by 3 bases and J by 4 bases, and 10 bases separated the two germline ends. The CDR3 runs 13 residues. Germline V gives CDR1 MGHRA, CDR2 YSYEKL. The CDR3 sequence: CASSHLGGYEQYF. CDR3 DNA sequence: TGCGCCAGCAGCCATCTAGGAGGATACGAGCAGTACTTC.